This TCR beta chain was found in a study of T cell responses to AZD1222 COVID-19 vaccine. Produced via immunoSEQ multiplex PCR; TCRdb's table is partial and in-frame only. Of approximately 140,000 clones listed, 91% are singletons. The V gene's germline CDR1 is LGHDT and CDR2 YNNKEL (reference sequence). The CDR3 runs 15 residues. J gave up 0 bases and V 6 bases, and 5 bases lay outside the gene matches. This TCR derives from an adult who received the AZD1222 COVID-19 vaccine. The genes are TRBV3-1 (or the pseudogene TRBV3-2) and TRBJ1-3; 7 nucleotides match TRBD1. The material sequenced was peripheral blood, taken 28 days after the second AZD1222 dose. This CDR3 reads CASSRTGVSGNTIYF. The CDR3 bases are TGTGCCAGCAGTCGGACAGGTGTCTCTGGAAACACCATATATTTT.